This record concerns one TCR beta chain sequence. Its specificity is unknown. The CDR3 ends on some other residue instead of the conserved phenylalanine or tryptophan, so this is likely a read error. No cell sorting was done before RNA was extracted from the tissue. The normal lung tissue was taken more than 3 cm from the tumor edge. These data belong to a study of tumor and adjacent non-tumor tissue in lung cancer. Study in general: The patients, 10 men and five or six women, were about 31 to 76 with stage I to III disease. On average, productive TCRbeta reads reached about 4.17 million per sample.

A modified ARM-PCR protocol with three rounds of nested PCR amplified TCRbeta. TCRdb re-called the multiplex PCR reads through MiXCR, storing one row per CDR3 protein. In the table there are about 50,000 distinct CDR3 sequences, 74% of which are singletons. The study's findings and limits: Normal lung showed higher cumulative top 100 clone frequency than tumor.

The CDR3 runs 13 residues. Germline V lookup: CDR1 MNHEY, CDR2 SVGEGT. V gene TRBV6-2 or TRBV6-3 combines with J gene TRBJ2-4; D uncertain. This receptor was taken from a woman aged 60-70 years with non-small cell lung cancer. The sequenced sample was distant non-tumor lung tissue. The CDR3 nucleotides are TGTGCCGGCAGTTACGATTTCCAAAACATTCAGTACATC. Protein: CAGSYDFQNIQYI.